A selection of T cell receptor beta chains follows, all from one sample in a study of shared clonotypes between healthy human individuals. Libraries were prepared by immunoSEQ multiplex PCR; TCRdb keeps only in-frame clonotypes and omits some of them. The profile covers 1.4 million or so clones, with approximately 98.5% appearing a single time and roughly 0.35% taken by the ten largest. The sequenced sample consisted of naive CD4+ T cells sorted from blood. The receptors were gathered from a man younger than 40 in good health. The CDR3 runs from the conserved cysteine through the conserved F or W. Each record gives: J gene, D gene, clone size, V gene, CDR3 protein. The D gene is left open where the match is weak. Size is stated for part of the rows, as once, few or many counts, or as a class when the clone is expanded.

J: TRBJ2-7
D: TRBD1
size: -
V: TRBV5-1
CDR3: CASSPGPGQGRMSEQYF

J: TRBJ1-3
D: -
size: once
V: TRBV19
CDR3: CASSKGRTAGNTIYF

J: TRBJ2-1
D: TRBD1
size: -
V: TRBV18
CDR3: CASSPRGTGDNEQFF

J: TRBJ1-5
D: -
size: once
V: TRBV6-1
CDR3: CASSESGGFNQPQHF

J: TRBJ1-3
D: -
size: -
V: TRBV6-6
CDR3: CASSYWHSGNTIYF

J: TRBJ2-2
D: TRBD2
size: -
V: TRBV10-3
CDR3: CAISEQGSGKAHTGELFF

J: TRBJ2-3
D: TRBD1
size: once
V: TRBV18
CDR3: CASSPMTGADTQYF

J: TRBJ2-1
D: TRBD2
size: -
V: TRBV4-1
CDR3: CASSQGLAGGWEQFF

J: TRBJ1-5
D: -
size: -
V: TRBV19
CDR3: CASSEGVGNQPQHF

J: TRBJ1-1
D: -
size: once
V: TRBV6-1
CDR3: CASSPPESLAFF

J: TRBJ1-3
D: -
size: once
V: TRBV18
CDR3: CASSPLPGPLSGNTIYF

J: TRBJ1-4
D: -
size: -
V: TRBV6-5
CDR3: CASSYSPSTANEKLFF

J: TRBJ2-3
D: -
size: -
V: TRBV11-2
CDR3: CASSLVADTQYF

J: TRBJ2-7
D: TRBD1
size: -
V: TRBV15
CDR3: CATTPRRGYYEQYF

J: TRBJ2-2
D: TRBD2
size: -
V: TRBV30
CDR3: CAWSRLAGALNTGELFF

J: TRBJ2-5
D: TRBD1
size: once
V: TRBV25-1
CDR3: CASSEFDRAETQYF

J: TRBJ2-7
D: TRBD1
size: -
V: TRBV4-3
CDR3: CASSQAAGQGSYEQYF

J: TRBJ2-7
D: -
size: -
V: TRBV10-2
CDR3: CASRQGLSYEQYF

J: TRBJ2-3
D: -
size: -
V: TRBV5-1
CDR3: CASTPSPGTDTQYF

J: TRBJ2-5
D: -
size: -
V: TRBV6-5
CDR3: CASSRNGGRETQYF

J: TRBJ1-1
D: TRBD1
size: once
V: TRBV5-1
CDR3: CASSAPGQGGTEAFF

J: TRBJ2-7
D: TRBD2
size: -
V: TRBV10-3
CDR3: CAISESGAGVYEQYF

J: TRBJ1-2
D: -
size: -
V: TRBV29-1
CDR3: CSVEEPGVYGYTF

J: TRBJ2-1
D: -
size: once
V: TRBV29-1
CDR3: CSVFLTLRSYNEQFF

J: TRBJ2-7
D: -
size: -
V: TRBV15
CDR3: CATSRDSGTFYEQYF

J: TRBJ2-6
D: -
size: -
V: TRBV29-1
CDR3: CSVGVSGANVLTF

J: TRBJ2-2
D: TRBD1
size: -
V: TRBV9
CDR3: CASSVWDRGIVDTGELFF

J: TRBJ2-1
D: -
size: -
V: TRBV14
CDR3: CASSQRVGVSGHQYNEQFF

J: TRBJ1-4
D: -
size: -
V: TRBV11-2
CDR3: CASSEGGGLMREKLFF

J: TRBJ1-1
D: -
size: -
V: TRBV30
CDR3: CAWSVGLGTTEAFF

J: TRBJ2-1
D: TRBD1
size: -
V: TRBV2
CDR3: CASTTQGATYNEQFF

J: TRBJ2-7
D: -
size: -
V: TRBV7-2
CDR3: CASSSNLGEYEQYF

J: TRBJ2-5
D: TRBD2
size: -
V: TRBV10-2
CDR3: CASSEPGGTSGKTQYF

J: TRBJ2-2
D: TRBD2
size: -
V: TRBV10-3
CDR3: CAIPGGRGIGELFF

J: TRBJ2-5
D: TRBD1
size: -
V: TRBV5-1
CDR3: CASKTRDRAQETQYF

J: TRBJ2-7
D: TRBD1
size: -
V: TRBV7-6
CDR3: CASSLAPGQSYEQYF

J: TRBJ2-7
D: TRBD1
size: -
V: TRBV4-1
CDR3: CASSLPDRGDEQYF

J: TRBJ2-7
D: -
size: -
V: TRBV29-1
CDR3: CSVEEGVYEQYF

J: TRBJ2-2
D: TRBD2
size: -
V: TRBV30
CDR3: CAWGGRGMITGELFF

J: TRBJ2-3
D: -
size: -
V: TRBV25-1
CDR3: CASTPTGSTDTQYF

J: TRBJ2-2
D: TRBD1
size: -
V: TRBV18
CDR3: CASSWDRAFTGELFF

J: TRBJ1-1
D: TRBD1
size: once
V: TRBV5-1
CDR3: CASTSTGGIKIAEAFF

J: TRBJ2-5
D: -
size: -
V: TRBV7-6
CDR3: CASSSRQETQYF

J: TRBJ1-5
D: -
size: -
V: TRBV19
CDR3: CASSKPRQNSNQPQHF

J: TRBJ2-3
D: -
size: -
V: TRBV5-6
CDR3: CASRNLRGPSDTQYF

J: TRBJ1-1
D: -
size: once
V: TRBV7-9
CDR3: CASSRDRAEAFF

J: TRBJ2-3
D: -
size: -
V: TRBV11-2
CDR3: CASSSYSVSTDTQYF

J: TRBJ2-1
D: -
size: once
V: TRBV18
CDR3: CASSPSRDYNEQFF

J: TRBJ1-3
D: -
size: -
V: TRBV7-9
CDR3: CASSHGWDIANTIYF

J: TRBJ1-3
D: -
size: -
V: TRBV5-1
CDR3: CASKPTPSGNTIYF

J: TRBJ2-7
D: TRBD1
size: -
V: TRBV5-1
CDR3: CASSWTGGTEEQYF

J: TRBJ1-5
D: TRBD1
size: -
V: TRBV2
CDR3: CASSPPGQLTYSNQPQHF

J: TRBJ2-3
D: TRBD1
size: -
V: TRBV6-1
CDR3: CASRPGGWEDTQYF

J: TRBJ2-2
D: -
size: -
V: TRBV9
CDR3: CASSVVGTGELFF

J: TRBJ2-1
D: TRBD2
size: -
V: TRBV7-9
CDR3: CASSLRGLAGVNEQFF

J: TRBJ1-1
D: -
size: -
V: TRBV18
CDR3: CASSPPILPDEAFF

J: TRBJ1-3
D: -
size: -
V: TRBV5-1
CDR3: CASSLAPSPASGNTIYF